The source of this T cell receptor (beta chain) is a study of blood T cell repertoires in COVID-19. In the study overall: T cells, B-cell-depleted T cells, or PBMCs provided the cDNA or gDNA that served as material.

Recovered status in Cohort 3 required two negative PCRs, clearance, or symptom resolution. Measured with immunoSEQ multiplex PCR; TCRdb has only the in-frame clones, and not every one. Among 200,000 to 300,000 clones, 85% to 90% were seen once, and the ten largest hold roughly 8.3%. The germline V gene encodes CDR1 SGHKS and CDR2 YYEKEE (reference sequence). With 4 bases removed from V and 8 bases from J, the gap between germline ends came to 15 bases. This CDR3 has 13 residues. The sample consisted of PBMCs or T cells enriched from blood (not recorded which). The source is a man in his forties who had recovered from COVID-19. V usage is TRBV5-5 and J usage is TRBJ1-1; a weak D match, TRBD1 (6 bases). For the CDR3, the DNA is TGTGCCAGCAGCCTCCGACAGCAGGGGGAAGCTTTCTTT. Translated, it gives CASSLRQQGEAFF.